The 14 T cell receptor beta chains reported below all come from one sample, sequenced in a study of blood T cell repertoires in COVID-19. Sequenced by immunoSEQ multiplex PCR; TCRdb stores in-frame clones only, minus some. The data contain approximately 85,000 clones, 75% to 85% of them singletons. The specimen sequenced was peripheral blood. The origin of the receptors is a human donor in a cohort sampled during active COVID-19.

This chain connects TRBV10-3 to TRBJ1-5, with D perhaps TRBD1 (6 bases). Trimming removed 2 bases at V and 3 bases at J, with 8 bases between. Germline V gives CDR1 ENHRY, CDR2 SYGVKD. CDR3 length: 14 residues. The CDR3 nucleotides are TGTGCCATCAGTGAGCGACAGGACAATCAGCCCCAGCATTTT. As protein: CAISERQDNQPQHF.

This clone was recorded a few times. The CDR3 loop is CASSQSDRDNSPLHF. In DNA form, the CDR3 reads TGTGCCAGCAGCCAATCGGACAGGGACAATTCACCCCTCCACTTT. The rearrangement links TRBV4-2 to TRBJ1-6; TRBD1 agrees at 8 bases. In germline, CDR1 is LGHNA, CDR2 YNFKEQ. There are 15 residues in the CDR3. Unmatched junction bases numbered 4, after V lost 2 bases and J lost 7 bases.

This rearrangement joins TRBV7-3 to TRBJ2-4, with D tentatively TRBD1 (6 bases). This CDR3 is 13 amino acids long. Germline loops: CDR1 SGHTA, CDR2 FQGTGA. Trimming left V 5 bases short and J 1 base short, with 6 bases between. The DNA of the CDR3 is TGTGCCAGCAGCACAGGGGCCAAAAACATTCAGTACTTC. Protein sequence: CASSTGAKNIQYF.

CDR3 amino acids: CASSVPRTSGGAGTQYF. Written as DNA, the CDR3 is TGCGCCAGCAGCGTACCCCGGACTAGCGGGGGGGCAGGCACGCAGTATTTT. This sequence joins TRBV5-1 and TRBJ2-3; 15 bases map to TRBD2. The germline V gene encodes CDR1 SGHRS and CDR2 YFSETQ. The CDR3 length is 17 residues. V shed 4 bases, J shed 9 bases, and the junction held 12 bases outside the gene matches. The whole variable domain, remainder taken from reference TRBV5-1 and TRBJ2-3, is KAGVTQTPRYLIKTRGQQVTLSCSPISGHRSVSWYQQTPGQGLQFLFEYFSETQRNKGNFPGRFSGRQFSNSRSEMNVSTLELGDSALYLCASSVPRTSGGAGTQYFGPGTRLTVL.

The V and J genes are TRBV6-5 and TRBJ1-5; D is uncertain. Trimming left V 8 bases short and J 2 bases short, with 10 bases between. CDR1 is MNHEY, CDR2 SVGAGI, per germline. The CDR3 runs 13 residues. This chain's CDR3 is CASRLRGNQPQHF. CDR3 in DNA: TGTGCCAGCCGGTTGAGGGGCAATCAGCCCCAGCATTTT.

The J gene is TRBJ2-7, the V gene TRBV5-8; TRBD1 agrees at 8 bases. J gave up 0 bases and V 6 bases, and 2 bases lay outside the gene matches. The CDR3 has 13 residues. Per the germline V gene, CDR1 is SGHTS and CDR2 is YDEGEE. CDR3 residues: CASNRGYSYEQYF. The CDR3 DNA is TGTGCCAGCAACAGGGGGTACTCCTACGAGCAGTACTTC.

V usage is TRBV18 and J usage is TRBJ1-1; no reliable D call. From germline, CDR1 is KGHSH and CDR2 LQKENI. The CDR3 consists of 16 residues. V shed 3 bases and J shed 1 base, with 15 bases lying between them. The DNA of the CDR3 is TGTGCCAGCTCACCTCCCGCTGGAGGCGCGAACACTGAAGCTTTCTTT. Encoded protein: CASSPPAGGANTEAFF.

This chain connects TRBV7-3 to TRBJ2-2, with D possibly matching TRBD2 (5 bases). The CDR3 spans 16 residues. Per the germline V gene, CDR1 is SGHTA and CDR2 is FQGTGA. Trimming removed 2 bases at V and 1 base at J, with 11 bases between. CDR3 protein: CASSLDPGLNTGELFF. The CDR3 coding sequence is TGTGCCAGCAGCTTAGACCCGGGGTTGAACACCGGGGAGCTGTTTTTT.

The chain recombines TRBV2 with TRBJ1-6; D is possibly TRBD1 (5 bases). With 1 base removed from V and 7 bases from J, the gap between germline ends came to 8 bases. Germline V gene lookup returns CDR1 SNHLY and CDR2 FYNNEI. This CDR3 is 14 amino acids long. The CDR3 DNA reads as TGTGCCAGCAGTGAAGGGCAGGGAAATTCACCCCTCCACTTT. It codes for CASSEGQGNSPLHF. Looking up the rest from reference TRBV2 and TRBJ1-6 gives the full variable domain: EPEVTQTPSHQVTQMGQEVILRCVPISNHLYFYWYRQILGQKVEFLVSFYNNEISEKSEIFDDQFSVERPDGSNFTLKIRSTKLEDSAMYFCASSEGQGNSPLHFGNGTRLTVT.

The rearrangement links TRBV5-6 to TRBJ1-2; D possibly corresponds to TRBD1 (5 bases). Trimming pared 1 base from V and 2 bases from J, leaving 9 bases between. This CDR3 region has 14 residues. In germline, CDR1 is SGHDT, CDR2 YYEEEE. The CDR3 region has the DNA TGTGCCAGCAGCTTGAGGACAAGGAACTATGGCTACACCTTC. It encodes CASSLRTRNYGYTF.

The rearrangement joins TRBV5-1 to TRBJ1-3, with 7 bases matching TRBD1. Germline CDR1 and CDR2: SGHRS and YFSETQ. The junction had 14 bases not matched to a gene; V was cut back by 1 base and J by 1 base. The CDR3 is made up of 19 amino acids. CDR3 coding DNA: TGCGCCAGCAGCTTGACGGCAGGGGACAGACTCCGGTCTGGAAACACCATATATTTT. This encodes CASSLTAGDRLRSGNTIYF.

V and J are TRBV2 and TRBJ2-1; the match to TRBD1 covers 9 bases. The germline CDR1 and CDR2 sequences are SNHLY and FYNNEI. This CDR3 spans 16 amino acids. The V gene end was trimmed by 8 bases and the J gene end by 5 bases; junction bases not matched to a gene: 13. The CDR3 here is CASGGVGTGHHNEQFF. CDR3 in DNA: TGTGCCAGCGGGGGAGTGGGGACAGGGCACCACAATGAGCAGTTCTTC.

The genes are TRBV2 and TRBJ1-6; a possible D gene is TRBD1 (6 bases). Trimming shortened V by 6 bases and J by 5 bases, and 14 bases separated the two germline ends. This CDR3 spans 15 amino acids. Germline V CDR1 and CDR2: SNHLY, FYNNEI. CDR3 residues: CASRGGDTDNSPLHF. The CDR3 bases are TGTGCCAGCAGGGGGGGGGACACCGATAATTCACCCCTCCACTTT. The whole variable domain, remainder taken from reference TRBV2 and TRBJ1-6, is EPEVTQTPSHQVTQMGQEVILRCVPISNHLYFYWYRQILGQKVEFLVSFYNNEISEKSEIFDDQFSVERPDGSNFTLKIRSTKLEDSAMYFCASRGGDTDNSPLHFGNGTRLTVT.

This chain links TRBV9 with TRBJ2-1, with 9 bases lining up with TRBD2. The germline V gene has CDR1 SGDLS and CDR2 YYNGEE. J was trimmed by 10 bases and V by 3 bases; bases with no gene match: 8. This CDR3 spans 14 amino acids. Here the CDR3 reads CASSEEGLAGEQFF. In nucleotides, the CDR3 is TGTGCCAGCAGCGAGGAGGGACTAGCAGGGGAGCAGTTCTTC.